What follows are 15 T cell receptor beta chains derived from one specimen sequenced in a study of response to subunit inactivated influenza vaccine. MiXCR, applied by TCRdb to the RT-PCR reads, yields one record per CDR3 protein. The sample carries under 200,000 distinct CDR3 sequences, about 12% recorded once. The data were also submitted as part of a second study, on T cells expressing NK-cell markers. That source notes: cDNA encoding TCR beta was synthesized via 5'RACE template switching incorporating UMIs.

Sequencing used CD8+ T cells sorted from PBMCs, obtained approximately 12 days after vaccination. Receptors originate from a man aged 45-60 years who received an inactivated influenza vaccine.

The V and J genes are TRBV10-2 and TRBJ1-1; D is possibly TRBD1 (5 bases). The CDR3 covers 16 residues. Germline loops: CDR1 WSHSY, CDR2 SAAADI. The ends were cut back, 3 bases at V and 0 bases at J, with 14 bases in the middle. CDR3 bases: TGCGCCAGCAGTGACCCCGGGACGGCTATGAACACTGAAGCTTTCTTT. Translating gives CASSDPGTAMNTEAFF.

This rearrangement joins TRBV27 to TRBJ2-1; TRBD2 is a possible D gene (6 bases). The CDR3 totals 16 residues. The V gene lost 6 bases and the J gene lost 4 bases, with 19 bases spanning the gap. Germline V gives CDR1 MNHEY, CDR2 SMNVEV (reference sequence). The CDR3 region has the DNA TGTGCCAGCAGCCTAGGGGTCGCGGCGGGGTACAATGAGCAGTTCTTC. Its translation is CASSLGVAAGYNEQFF.

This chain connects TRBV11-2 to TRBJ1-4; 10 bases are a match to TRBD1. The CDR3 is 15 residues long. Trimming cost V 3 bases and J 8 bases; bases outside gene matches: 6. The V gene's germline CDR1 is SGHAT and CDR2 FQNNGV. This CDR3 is CASSLGQGSREKLFF. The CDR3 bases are TGTGCCAGCAGCTTGGGACAGGGGTCTCGGGAAAAACTGTTTTTT.

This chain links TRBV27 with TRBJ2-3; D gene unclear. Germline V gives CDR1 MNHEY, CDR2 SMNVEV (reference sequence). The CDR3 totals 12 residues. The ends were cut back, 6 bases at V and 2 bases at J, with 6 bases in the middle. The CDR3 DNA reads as TGTGCCAGCAGCTCACCCACAGATACGCAGTATTTT. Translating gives CASSSPTDTQYF.

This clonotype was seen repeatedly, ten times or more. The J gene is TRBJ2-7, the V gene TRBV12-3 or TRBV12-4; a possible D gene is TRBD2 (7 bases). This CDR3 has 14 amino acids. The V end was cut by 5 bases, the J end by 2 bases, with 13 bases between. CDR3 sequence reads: CASSPGGPAYEQYF. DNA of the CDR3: TGTGCCAGCAGTCCCGGGGGGCCTGCCTACGAGCAGTACTTC.

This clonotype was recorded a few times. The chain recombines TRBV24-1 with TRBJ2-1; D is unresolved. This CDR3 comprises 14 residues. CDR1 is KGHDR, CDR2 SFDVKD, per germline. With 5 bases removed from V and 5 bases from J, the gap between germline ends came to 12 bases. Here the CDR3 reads CATSAVGLNNEQFF. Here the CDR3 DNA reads TGTGCCACCAGTGCCGTAGGCCTTAACAATGAGCAGTTCTTC.

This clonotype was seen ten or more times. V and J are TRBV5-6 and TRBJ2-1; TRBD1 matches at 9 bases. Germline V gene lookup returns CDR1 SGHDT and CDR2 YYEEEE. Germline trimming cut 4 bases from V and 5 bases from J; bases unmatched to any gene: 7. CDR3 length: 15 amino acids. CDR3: CASSPLDRGNNEQFF. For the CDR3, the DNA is TGTGCCAGCAGCCCATTGGACAGGGGAAACAATGAGCAGTTCTTC.

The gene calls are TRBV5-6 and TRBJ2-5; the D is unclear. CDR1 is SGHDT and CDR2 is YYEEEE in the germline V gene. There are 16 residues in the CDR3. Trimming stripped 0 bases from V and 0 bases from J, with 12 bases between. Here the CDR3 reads CASSLAVEEYQETQYF. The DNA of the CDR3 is TGTGCCAGCAGCTTGGCCGTCGAGGAGTACCAAGAGACCCAGTACTTC. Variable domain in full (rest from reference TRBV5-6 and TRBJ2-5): DAGVTQSPTHLIKTRGQQVTLRCSPKSGHDTVSWYQQALGQGPQFIFQYYEEEERQRGNFPDRFSGHQFPNYSSELNVNALLLGDSALYLCASSLAVEEYQETQYFGPGTRLLVL.

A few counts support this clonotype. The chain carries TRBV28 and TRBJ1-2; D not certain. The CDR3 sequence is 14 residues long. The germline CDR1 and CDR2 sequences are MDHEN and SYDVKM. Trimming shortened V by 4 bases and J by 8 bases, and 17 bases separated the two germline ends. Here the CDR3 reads CASSSPYSTQGYTF. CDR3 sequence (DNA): TGTGCCAGCAGTTCTCCCTACTCCACGCAAGGCTACACCTTC.

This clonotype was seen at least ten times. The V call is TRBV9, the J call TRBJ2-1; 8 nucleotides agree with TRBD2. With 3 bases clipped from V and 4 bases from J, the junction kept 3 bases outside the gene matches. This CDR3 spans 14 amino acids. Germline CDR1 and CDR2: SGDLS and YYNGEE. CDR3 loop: CASSDASGYNEQFF. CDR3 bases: TGTGCCAGCAGCGACGCTAGCGGGTACAATGAGCAGTTCTTC.

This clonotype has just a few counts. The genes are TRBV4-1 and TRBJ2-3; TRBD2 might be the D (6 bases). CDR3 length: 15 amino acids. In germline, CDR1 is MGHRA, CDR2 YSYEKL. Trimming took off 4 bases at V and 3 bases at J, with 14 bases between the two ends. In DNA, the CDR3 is TGCGCCAGCAGCCCCCTGGGTCGGGGGACAGATACGCAGTATTTT. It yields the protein CASSPLGRGTDTQYF.

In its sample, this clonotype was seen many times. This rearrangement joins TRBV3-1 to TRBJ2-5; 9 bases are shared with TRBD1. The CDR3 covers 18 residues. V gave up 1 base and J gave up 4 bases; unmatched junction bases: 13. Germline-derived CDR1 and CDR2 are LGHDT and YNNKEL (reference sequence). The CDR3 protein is CASSQGDGQGMVGETQYF. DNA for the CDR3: TGTGCCAGCAGCCAAGGGGACGGACAGGGGATGGTTGGAGAGACCCAGTACTTC.

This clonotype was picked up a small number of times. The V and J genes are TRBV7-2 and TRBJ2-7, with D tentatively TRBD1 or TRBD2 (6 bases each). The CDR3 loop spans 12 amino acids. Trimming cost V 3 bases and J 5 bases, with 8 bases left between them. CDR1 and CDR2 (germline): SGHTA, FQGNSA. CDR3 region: CASSFRGDEQYF. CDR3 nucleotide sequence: TGTGCCAGCAGCTTTAGGGGGGACGAGCAGTACTTC.

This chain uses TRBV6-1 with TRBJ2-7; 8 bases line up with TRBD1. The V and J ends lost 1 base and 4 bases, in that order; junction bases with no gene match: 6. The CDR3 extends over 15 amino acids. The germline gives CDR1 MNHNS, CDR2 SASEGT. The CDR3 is CASSEGRGTGYEQYF. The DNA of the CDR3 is TGTGCCAGCAGTGAAGGTCGGGGGACAGGATACGAGCAGTACTTC.

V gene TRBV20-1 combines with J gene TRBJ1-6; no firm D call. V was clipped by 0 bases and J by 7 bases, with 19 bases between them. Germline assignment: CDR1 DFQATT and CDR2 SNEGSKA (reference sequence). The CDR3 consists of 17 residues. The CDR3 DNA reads TGCAGTGCTAGAGATAGAGAAGGCAGCCAGTTCAATTCACCCCTCCACTTT. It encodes CSARDREGSQFNSPLHF.